This T cell receptor beta chain was recorded in a study of cytomegalovirus exposure and HLA in healthy donors. Overall study findings and caveats: The later analysis indicated that the majority of CMV-associated TCR beta chains appeared HLA-restricted. Later analysis identified a missense DCLRE1C variant that was linked to TCR beta V- and J-gene trimming.

CDR3 length equals 13 residues. Germline V lookup: CDR1 MNHNS, CDR2 SASEGT. Trimming removed 4 bases from V and 9 bases from J; junction bases left unmatched: 3. About this clone: What it binds is unknown.

Nominally healthy donors were sampled, though unrecorded immune exposures were likely. Amplification used 60 Vbeta primers and 13 Jbeta primers. Some clones are missing from TCRdb's copy, which holds only in-frame ones; the method was immunoSEQ multiplex PCR. This sample's table has over 75,000 clones. Material: PBMCs. This sequence joins TRBV6-1 and TRBJ2-1; 10 bases match TRBD1. The TCR sequence derives from a girl aged 5 to 17 in good health and CMV-seropositive. The CDR3 DNA reads TGTGCCAGCAGTGGGGACAGGGGCGGTGAGCAGTTCTTC. Protein: CASSGDRGGEQFF.